This passage covers 13 T cell receptor beta chains from one sample sequenced in a study of T cells in Graves' hyperthyroidism and ophthalmopathy (dated by TCRdb to between 2018 and 2021). The library was prepared using multiplex PCR. For sequencing, an Illumina HiSeq 2000 was employed. The TCR beta CDR3 regions were amplified from the RNA transcripts. For the first round of RT-PCR on the TCR CDR3, the HTBI primer set was used together with the Qiagen OneStep RT-PCR kit. TCRdb applied fastp at Q25 and MiXCR to the public reads, then kept only in-frame beta chains. Rows with a matching CDR3 protein are joined into one entry that keeps the most common DNA and genes. The sample table contains approximately 400,000 distinct CDR3 sequences; only one count was recorded for 19% of them. The ten largest clones take up 3.5% to 4% of the sample. Sequencing was done on a sample of blood. These receptors were collected from a woman aged 18-30 years with Graves' hyperthyroidism.

This clonotype was recorded at least ten times. The chain carries TRBV20-1 and TRBJ1-3, with D uncertain. The CDR3 loop spans 16 amino acids. In germline, CDR1 is DFQATT, CDR2 SNEGSKA (reference sequence). Between the trimmed V and J ends, which lost 6 bases and 0 bases, there was a span of 18 bases. The CDR3 reads CSAAAWSGISGNTIYF. In nucleotides, the CDR3 is TGCAGTGCGGCGGCGTGGAGTGGAATCTCTGGAAACACCATATATTTT.

This clonotype was seen ten or more times. The CDR3 here is CASSQDNGNQPQHF. CDR3 sequence (DNA): TGTGCCAGCAGCCAAGATAACGGCAATCAGCCCCAGCATTTT. The chain links TRBV3-1 to TRBJ1-5, with D unresolved. The germline V gene encodes CDR1 LGHDT and CDR2 YNNKEL (reference sequence). V was shortened by 0 bases and J by 2 bases, with 5 bases between the two germline ends. This CDR3 spans 14 amino acids. The variable domain in full, completed from reference TRBV3-1 and TRBJ1-5, reads DTAVSQTPKYLVTQMGNDKSIKCEQNLGHDTMYWYKQDSKKFLKIMFSYNNKELIINETVPNRFSPKSPDKAHLNLHINSLELGDSAVYFCASSQDNGNQPQHFGDGTRLSIL.

This sequence joins TRBV12-3 or TRBV12-4 and TRBJ2-7; 9 bases are shared with TRBD2. V dropped 3 bases and J dropped 4; count of bases not matched to a gene: 10. This CDR3 is built from 16 residues. DNA for the CDR3: TGTGCCAGCAGTTTTCGCTCTAGCGGGGTTCGTTACGAGCAGTACGTC. It specifies CASSFRSSGVRYEQYV.

The sample holds many counts of this clonotype. The chain employs TRBV11-1 and TRBJ2-5; D unclear. V gave up 1 base and J gave up 5 bases, with 11 bases separating them. The germline V gene has CDR1 SGHAT and CDR2 FQDESV (reference sequence). The CDR3 runs 14 residues. CDR3 region: CASSLGALWETQYF. The CDR3, as DNA: TGTGCCAGCAGCTTAGGGGCCCTCTGGGAGACCCAGTACTTC.

This clonotype was observed at least ten times. CDR3 sequence: CAWSFRGGYTF. CDR3 sequence (DNA): TGTGCCTGGAGTTTTAGGGGTGGCTACACCTTC. The genes are TRBV30 and TRBJ1-2; TRBD1 might be the D (5 bases). Trimming took 2 bases from V and 7 from J, leaving 8 bases between them. Germline-derived CDR1 and CDR2 are GTSNPN and SVGIG (reference sequence). The CDR3 is 11 residues long.

This clonotype was recorded a few times. V is TRBV5-1 and J is TRBJ1-1, with D possibly matching TRBD1 (5 bases). V lost 0 bases and J lost 4, with 16 bases in between. This CDR3 spans 16 amino acids. Per the germline V gene, CDR1 is SGHRS and CDR2 is YFSETQ. The CDR3 region is CASSLGQGMTGTEAFF. DNA of the CDR3: TGCGCCAGCAGCTTGGGCCAGGGTATGACGGGCACTGAAGCTTTCTTT.

This clonotype turned up a few times. The V and J genes are TRBV29-1 and TRBJ2-4; unclear D gene. The CDR3 is made up of 12 amino acids. V dropped 3 bases and J dropped 12 bases, with 15 bases sitting between them. Germline values: CDR1 SQVTM, CDR2 ANQGSEA. The CDR3 sequence is CSVEGLGDNQYF. CDR3 DNA sequence: TGCAGCGTTGAGGGGTTGGGCGACAATCAGTACTTC. Combining the CDR3 with reference TRBV29-1 and TRBJ2-4 gives the whole variable domain SAVISQKPSRDICQRGTSLTIQCQVDSQVTMMFWYRQQPGQSLTLIATANQGSEATYESGFVIDKFPISRPNLTFSTLTVSNMSPEDSSIYLCSVEGLGDNQYFGAGTRLSVL.

In this sample, this clonotype turned up many times. The chain carries TRBV11-1 and TRBJ1-1; a weak D match, TRBD1 (6 bases). The CDR3 has 17 amino acids. Looked up from germline, CDR1 is SGHAT and CDR2 is FQDESV (reference sequence). V dropped 4 bases and J dropped 0 bases, with 18 bases sitting between them. The CDR3 nucleotides read TGTGCCAGCAGCTCACGGCCTCGGGGGCGGATGAACACTGAAGCTTTCTTT. It is translated as CASSSRPRGRMNTEAFF.

In its sample, this clonotype was seen many times. V usage is TRBV28 and J usage is TRBJ1-2; no clear D. Trimming removed 5 bases from V and 6 bases from J, with 7 bases in between. This CDR3 contains 11 residues. Per germline, CDR1 MDHEN and CDR2 SYDVKM. CDR3 region: CASSLPNGYTF. CDR3 bases: TGTGCCAGCAGTCTACCGAATGGCTACACCTTC.

The chain has TRBV28 and TRBJ2-7; 7 bases agree with TRBD1. The CDR3 extends over 16 amino acids. Germline assignment: CDR1 MDHEN and CDR2 SYDVKM. V gave up 2 bases and J gave up 5 bases; unmatched junction bases: 12. The CDR3 DNA reads as TGTGCCAGCAGTTTACGCTTTCGGTACAGGGGCGACGAGCAGTACTTC. It codes for CASSLRFRYRGDEQYF.

In its sample, this clonotype was seen many times. The chain employs TRBV5-1 and TRBJ2-7; possibly TRBD1 for D (5 bases). The CDR3 sequence is 14 residues long. Trimming pared 3 bases from V and 6 bases from J, leaving 16 bases between. The V gene's germline CDR1 is SGHRS and CDR2 YFSETQ. The CDR3 region has the DNA TGCGCCAGCAGCTCCGCCTTAGGGGCTGGCGAGCAGTACTTC. It translates to CASSSALGAGEQYF.

The chain recombines TRBV19 with TRBJ2-5, with D hard to call. Germline V gene lookup returns CDR1 LNHDA and CDR2 SQIVND (reference sequence). CDR3 length equals 13 residues. Trimming took off 5 bases at V and 6 bases at J, with 13 bases between the two ends. DNA of the CDR3: TGTGCCAGTAGTCCAGACGATCGTCAGACCCAGTACTTC. Translation gives CASSPDDRQTQYF.

The CDR3 sequence: CASSLGPGTDYEQYF. The CDR3, as DNA: TGTGCCAGCAGCTTAGGGCCCGGGACAGACTACGAGCAGTACTTC. The chain is built from TRBV7-2 and TRBJ2-7; 7 nucleotides match TRBD1. The CDR3 length is 15 residues. The germline V gene encodes CDR1 SGHTA and CDR2 FQGNSA. V shed 1 base, J shed 3 bases, and the junction held 6 bases outside the gene matches. The complete variable domain, with remaining parts taken from reference TRBV7-2 and TRBJ2-7, reads GAGVSQSPSNKVTEKGKDVELRCDPISGHTALYWYRQSLGQGLEFLIYFQGNSAPDKSGLPSDRFSAERTGGSVSTLTIQRTQQEDSAVYLCASSLGPGTDYEQYFGPGTRLTVT.